Presented here are 8 T cell receptor beta chains from one specimen sequenced in a study of shared T cell receptors in the human thymus. TCRdb's table, derived via immunoSEQ multiplex PCR, lists solely in-frame clones and lacks some. Of approximately 400,000 clones listed, over 90% are singletons. Sequenced: thymocytes. These receptors all come from a human donor.

CDR3: CASRNRQGGGYTF. CDR3 nucleotides: TGTGCCAGCAGAAACCGACAGGGGGGTGGCTACACCTTC. The chain carries TRBV28 and TRBJ1-2; TRBD1 matches 9 bases. CDR1 and CDR2 from the germline V gene are MDHEN and SYDVKM. The CDR3 is 13 residues long. V dropped 6 bases and J dropped 7; count of bases not matched to a gene: 6.

The gene calls are TRBV4-1 and TRBJ1-1; no firm D call. V shed 0 bases and J shed 1 base, with 9 bases lying between them. The CDR3 spans 15 residues. Germline V gene data show CDR1 as MGHRA and CDR2 as YSYEKL. The CDR3 nucleotides are TGCGCCAGCAGCCAAGATCGCCCGGGGAACACTGAAGCTTTCTTT. Translated: CASSQDRPGNTEAFF.

V and J are TRBV27 and TRBJ1-4; perhaps TRBD1 as D (5 bases). Trimming took 2 bases from V and 7 from J, leaving 11 bases between them. Germline V gene lookup returns CDR1 MNHEY and CDR2 SMNVEV (reference sequence). CDR3 length: 14 amino acids. The CDR3, as DNA: TGTGCCAGCAGTTTAAGTCAGGGTGGTGAAAAACTGTTTTTT. Its protein is CASSLSQGGEKLFF. Complete variable domain (other parts from reference TRBV27 and TRBJ1-4): EAQVTQNPRYLITVTGKKLTVTCSQNMNHEYMSWYRQDPGLGLRQIYYSMNVEVTDKGDVPEGYKVSRKEKRNFPLILESPSPNQTSLYFCASSLSQGGEKLFFGSGTQLSVL.

The chain joins TRBV6-5 to TRBJ2-1, with 7 bases aligning to TRBD1. The V and J ends lost 6 bases and 3 bases, in that order; junction bases with no gene match: 8. The CDR3 is 15 residues long. Per germline, CDR1 MNHEY and CDR2 SVGAGI. The CDR3 coding sequence is TGTGCCAGCAGCCCTCCGGGACAGATCTACAATGAGCAGTTCTTC. It encodes CASSPPGQIYNEQFF.

The chain has TRBV28 and TRBJ1-5; 7 nucleotides match TRBD1. The junction had 10 bases not matched to a gene; V was cut back by 8 bases and J by 6 bases. In germline, CDR1 is MDHEN, CDR2 SYDVKM. The CDR3 sequence is 14 residues long. The chain's CDR3 is CASGPYRGAQPQHF. CDR3 nucleotide sequence: TGTGCCAGCGGACCCTACAGGGGCGCTCAGCCCCAGCATTTT.

The gene calls are TRBV25-1 and TRBJ2-7; no reliable D call. The CDR3 loop spans 13 amino acids. V was pared by 5 bases and J by 3 bases, with 11 bases between. Germline V gives CDR1 MGHDK, CDR2 SYGVNS. This CDR3 is CASSTTIGYEQYF. CDR3 DNA: TGTGCCAGCAGTACGACGATCGGCTACGAGCAGTACTTC.

The rearrangement links TRBV4-3 to TRBJ2-4, with D perhaps matching TRBD2 (7 bases). Germline V gives CDR1 LGHNA, CDR2 YSLEER. The CDR3 is 17 residues long. V was cut by 0 bases and J by 8 bases, with 20 bases left in between. The CDR3 region has the DNA TGCGCCAGCAGCCAAGACGGGACAAGGGGAGGGATAGACATTCAGTACTTC. Encoded protein: CASSQDGTRGGIDIQYF.

The CDR3, as DNA: TGTGCCAGTAGTATCCACGAGGGCCGGGCCTCCGGGGAGCTGTTTTTT. This sequence encodes CASSIHEGRASGELFF. The V gene is TRBV19, the J gene TRBJ2-2; D is perhaps TRBD2 (5 bases). This CDR3 spans 16 amino acids. V lost 3 bases, J lost 6 bases, and 17 bases lay in between. Germline V gives CDR1 LNHDA, CDR2 SQIVND (reference sequence).